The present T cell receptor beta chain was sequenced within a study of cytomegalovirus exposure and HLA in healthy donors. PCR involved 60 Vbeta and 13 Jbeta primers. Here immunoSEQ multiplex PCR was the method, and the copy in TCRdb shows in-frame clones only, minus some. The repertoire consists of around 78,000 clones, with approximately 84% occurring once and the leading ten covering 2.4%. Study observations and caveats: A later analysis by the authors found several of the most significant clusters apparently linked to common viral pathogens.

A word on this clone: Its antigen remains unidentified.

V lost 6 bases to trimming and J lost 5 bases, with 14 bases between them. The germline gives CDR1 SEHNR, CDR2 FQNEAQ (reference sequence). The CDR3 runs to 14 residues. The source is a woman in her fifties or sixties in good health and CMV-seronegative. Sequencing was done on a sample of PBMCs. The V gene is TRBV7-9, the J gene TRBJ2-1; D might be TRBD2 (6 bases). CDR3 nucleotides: TGTGCCAGCAGTCCCTGGCGGGAAAACAATGAGCAGTTCTTC. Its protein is CASSPWRENNEQFF.